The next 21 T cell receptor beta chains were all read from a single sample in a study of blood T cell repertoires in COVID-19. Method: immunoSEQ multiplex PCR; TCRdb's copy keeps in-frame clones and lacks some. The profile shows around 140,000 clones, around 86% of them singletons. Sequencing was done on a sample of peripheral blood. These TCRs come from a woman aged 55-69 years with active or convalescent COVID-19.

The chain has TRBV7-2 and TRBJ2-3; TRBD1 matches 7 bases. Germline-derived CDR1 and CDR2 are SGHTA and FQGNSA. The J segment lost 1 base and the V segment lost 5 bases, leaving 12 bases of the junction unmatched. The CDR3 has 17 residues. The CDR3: CASSPRRTGGGTDTQYF. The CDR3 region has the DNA TGTGCCAGCAGCCCCCGCCGGACAGGTGGCGGCACAGATACGCAGTATTTT. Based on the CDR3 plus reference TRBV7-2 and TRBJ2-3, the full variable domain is GAGVSQSPSNKVTEKGKDVELRCDPISGHTALYWYRQSLGQGLEFLIYFQGNSAPDKSGLPSDRFSAERTGGSVSTLTIQRTQQEDSAVYLCASSPRRTGGGTDTQYFGPGTRLTVL.

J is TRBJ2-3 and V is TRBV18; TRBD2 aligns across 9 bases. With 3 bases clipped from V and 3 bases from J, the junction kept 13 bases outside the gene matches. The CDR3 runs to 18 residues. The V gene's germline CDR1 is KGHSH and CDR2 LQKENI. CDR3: CASSPQVYSSGMTDTQYF. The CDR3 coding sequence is TGTGCCAGCTCACCGCAGGTATATTCTAGCGGGATGACAGATACGCAGTATTTT.

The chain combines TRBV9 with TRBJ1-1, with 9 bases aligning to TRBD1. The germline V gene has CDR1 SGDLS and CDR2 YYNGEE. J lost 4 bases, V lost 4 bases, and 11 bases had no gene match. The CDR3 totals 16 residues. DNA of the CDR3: TGTGCCAGCAGCCCTCCGGGACAGGGATCTATCACTGAAGCTTTCTTT. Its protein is CASSPPGQGSITEAFF.

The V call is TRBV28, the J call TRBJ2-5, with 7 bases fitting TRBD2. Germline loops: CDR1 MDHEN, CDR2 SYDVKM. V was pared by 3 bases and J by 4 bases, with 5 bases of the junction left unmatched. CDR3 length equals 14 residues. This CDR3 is CASSFLPGGETQYF. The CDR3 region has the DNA TGTGCCAGCAGTTTCCTTCCGGGGGGAGAGACCCAGTACTTC.

CDR3 nucleotides: TGTGCCAGCGCTATCCAGGGGCTGAAAGAGACCCAGTACTTC. Its protein is CASAIQGLKETQYF. The chain combines TRBV5-8 with TRBJ2-5, with D perhaps TRBD1 (6 bases). V was shortened by 7 bases and J by 3 bases, with 16 bases between the two germline ends. Germline V CDR1 and CDR2: SGHTS, YDEGEE. The CDR3 is 14 amino acids.

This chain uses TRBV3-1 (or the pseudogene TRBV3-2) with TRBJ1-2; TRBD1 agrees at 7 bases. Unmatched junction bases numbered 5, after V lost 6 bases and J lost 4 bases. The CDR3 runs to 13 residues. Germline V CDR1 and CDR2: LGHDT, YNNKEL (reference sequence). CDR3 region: CASSSDRSYGYTF. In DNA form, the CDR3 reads TGTGCCAGCAGTTCGGACAGGAGCTATGGCTACACCTTC.

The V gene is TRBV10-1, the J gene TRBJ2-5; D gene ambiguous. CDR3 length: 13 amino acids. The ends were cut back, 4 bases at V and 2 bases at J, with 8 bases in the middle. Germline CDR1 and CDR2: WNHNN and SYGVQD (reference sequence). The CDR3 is CASSVDIQETQYF. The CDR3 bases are TGCGCCAGCAGTGTTGACATTCAAGAGACCCAGTACTTC.

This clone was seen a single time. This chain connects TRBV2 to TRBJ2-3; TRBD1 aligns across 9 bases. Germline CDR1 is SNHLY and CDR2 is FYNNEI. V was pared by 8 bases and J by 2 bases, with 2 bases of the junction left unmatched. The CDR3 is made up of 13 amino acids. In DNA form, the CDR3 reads TGTGCCAGCCGGGACAGGGTCACAGATACGCAGTATTTT. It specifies CASRDRVTDTQYF.

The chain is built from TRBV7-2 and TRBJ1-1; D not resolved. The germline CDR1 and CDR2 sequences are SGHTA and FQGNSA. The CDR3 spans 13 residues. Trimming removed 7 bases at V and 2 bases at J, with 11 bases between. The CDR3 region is CASTLGVNTEAFF. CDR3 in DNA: TGTGCCAGCACCCTGGGAGTTAACACTGAAGCTTTCTTT. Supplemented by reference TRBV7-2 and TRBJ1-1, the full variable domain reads GAGVSQSPSNKVTEKGKDVELRCDPISGHTALYWYRQSLGQGLEFLIYFQGNSAPDKSGLPSDRFSAERTGGSVSTLTIQRTQQEDSAVYLCASTLGVNTEAFFGQGTRLTVV.

The CDR3 region has the DNA TGTGCCAGCAGTACGAGATACCAAGAGACCCAGTACTTC. Residues: CASSTRYQETQYF. The V call is TRBV27, the J call TRBJ2-5, with D uncertain. CDR1 is MNHEY, CDR2 SMNVEV, per germline (reference sequence). CDR3 size: 13 residues. The V end lost 5 bases, the J end lost 0 bases, and 7 bases lay between the germline ends.

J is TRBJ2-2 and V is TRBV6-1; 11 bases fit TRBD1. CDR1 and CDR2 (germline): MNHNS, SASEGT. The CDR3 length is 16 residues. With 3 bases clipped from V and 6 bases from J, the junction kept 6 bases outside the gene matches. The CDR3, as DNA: TGTGCCAGCAGTGACTACGGACAGGGGGCAGCCGGGGAGCTGTTTTTT. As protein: CASSDYGQGAAGELFF.

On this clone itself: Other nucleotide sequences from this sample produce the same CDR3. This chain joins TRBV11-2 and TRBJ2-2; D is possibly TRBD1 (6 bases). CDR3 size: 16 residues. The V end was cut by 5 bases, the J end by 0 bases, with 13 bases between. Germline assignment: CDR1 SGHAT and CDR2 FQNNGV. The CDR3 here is CASSPPGTTNTGELFF. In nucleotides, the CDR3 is TGTGCCAGCAGCCCGCCGGGGACAACGAACACCGGGGAGCTGTTTTTT.

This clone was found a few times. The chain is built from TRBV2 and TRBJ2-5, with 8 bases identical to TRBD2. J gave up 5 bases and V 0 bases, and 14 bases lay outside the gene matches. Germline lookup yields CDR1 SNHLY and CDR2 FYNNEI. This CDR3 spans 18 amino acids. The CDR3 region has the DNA TGTGCCAGCAGTGAAGCGGCCGGGACTAGGAGTGGGGTCGAGACCCAGTACTTC. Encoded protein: CASSEAAGTRSGVETQYF.

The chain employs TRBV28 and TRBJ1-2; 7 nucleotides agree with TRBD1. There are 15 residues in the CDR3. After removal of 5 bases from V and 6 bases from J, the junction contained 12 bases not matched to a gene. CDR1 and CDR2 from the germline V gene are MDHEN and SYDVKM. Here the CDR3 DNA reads TGTGCCAGCAGTCCAGGGGGTGAGGGGAGGCATGGCTACACCTTC. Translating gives CASSPGGEGRHGYTF.

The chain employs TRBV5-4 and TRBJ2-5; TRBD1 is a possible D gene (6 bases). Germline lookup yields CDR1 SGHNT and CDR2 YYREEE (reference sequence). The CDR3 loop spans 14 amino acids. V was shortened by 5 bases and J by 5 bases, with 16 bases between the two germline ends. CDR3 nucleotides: TGTGCCAGCAGTCGGGACCCCCAGGGGGAGACCCAGTACTTC. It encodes CASSRDPQGETQYF.

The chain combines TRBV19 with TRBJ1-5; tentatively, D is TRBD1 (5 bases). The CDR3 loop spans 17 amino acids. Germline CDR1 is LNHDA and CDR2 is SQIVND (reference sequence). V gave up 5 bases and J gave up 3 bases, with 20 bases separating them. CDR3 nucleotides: TGTGCCAGTAGTGTTGGACCATCAGGGCAATACAATCAGCCCCAGCATTTT. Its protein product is CASSVGPSGQYNQPQHF.

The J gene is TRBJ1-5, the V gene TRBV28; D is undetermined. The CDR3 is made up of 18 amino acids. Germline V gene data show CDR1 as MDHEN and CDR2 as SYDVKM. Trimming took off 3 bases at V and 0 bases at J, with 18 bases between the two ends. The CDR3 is CASSFSQDAQYSNQPQHF. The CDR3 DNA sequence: TGTGCCAGCAGTTTCTCTCAGGATGCACAGTATAGCAATCAGCCCCAGCATTTT.

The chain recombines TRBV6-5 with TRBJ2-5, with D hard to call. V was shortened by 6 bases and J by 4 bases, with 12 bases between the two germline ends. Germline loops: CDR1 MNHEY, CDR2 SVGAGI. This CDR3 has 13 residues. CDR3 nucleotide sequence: TGTGCCAGCAGCTTAAGTCAAGCAGAGACCCAGTACTTC. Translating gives CASSLSQAETQYF.

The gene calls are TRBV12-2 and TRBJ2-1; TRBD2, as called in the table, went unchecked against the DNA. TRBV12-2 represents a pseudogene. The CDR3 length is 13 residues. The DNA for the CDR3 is TGTGCAAGTCGCTTAGGGAGATTACATGAGCAGTTCTTC. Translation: CASRLGRLHEQFF.

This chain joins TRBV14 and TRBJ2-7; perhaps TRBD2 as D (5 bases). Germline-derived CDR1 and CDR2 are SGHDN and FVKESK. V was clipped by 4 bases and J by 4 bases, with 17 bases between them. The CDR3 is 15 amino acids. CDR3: CASSPFGESKYEQYF. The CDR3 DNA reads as TGTGCCAGCAGCCCGTTTGGGGAGTCTAAGTACGAGCAGTACTTC.

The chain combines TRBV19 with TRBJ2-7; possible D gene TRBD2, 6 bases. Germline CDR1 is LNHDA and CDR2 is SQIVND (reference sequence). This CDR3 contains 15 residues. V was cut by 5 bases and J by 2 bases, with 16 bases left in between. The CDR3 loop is CASSPKDYSPYEQYF. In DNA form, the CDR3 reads TGTGCCAGTAGTCCCAAGGACTATTCCCCCTACGAGCAGTACTTC.